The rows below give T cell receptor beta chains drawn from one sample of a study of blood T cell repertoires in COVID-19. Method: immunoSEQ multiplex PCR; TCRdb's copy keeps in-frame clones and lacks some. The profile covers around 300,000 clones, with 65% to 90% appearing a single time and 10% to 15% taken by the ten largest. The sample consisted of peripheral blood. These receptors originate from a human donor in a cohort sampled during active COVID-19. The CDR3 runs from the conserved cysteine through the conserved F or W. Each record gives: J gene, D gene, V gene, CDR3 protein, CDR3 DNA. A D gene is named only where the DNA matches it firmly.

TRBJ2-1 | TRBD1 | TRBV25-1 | CASSVTGTGRPDEQFF | TGTGCCAGCAGTGTCACCGGGACAGGTCGCCCTGATGAGCAGTTCTTC
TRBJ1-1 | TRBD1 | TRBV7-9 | CASTSRDRIEAFF | TGTGCCAGCACCTCCCGGGACAGGATTGAAGCTTTCTTT
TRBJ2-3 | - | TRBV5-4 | CASSPRDGGVDTQYF | TGTGCCAGCAGCCCCAGGGATGGCGGGGTTGATACGCAGTATTTT
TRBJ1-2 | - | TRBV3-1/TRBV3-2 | CASSQGTEANYGYTF | TGTGCCAGCAGCCAAGGGACAGAGGCTAACTATGGCTACACCTTC
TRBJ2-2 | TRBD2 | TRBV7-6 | CASSLGGTTRTGELFF | TGTGCCAGCAGCTTAGGCGGGACTACCCGCACCGGGGAGCTGTTTTTT
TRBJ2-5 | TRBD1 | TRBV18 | CASTRDRNQETQYF | TGTGCCAGCACCAGGGACAGGAACCAAGAGACCCAGTACTTC
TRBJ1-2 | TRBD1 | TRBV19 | CASSRQGIYGYTF | TGTGCCAGTAGTCGACAGGGGATTTATGGCTACACCTTC
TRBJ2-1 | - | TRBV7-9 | CASSIDRPEQFF | TGTGCCAGCAGTATAGACAGGCCCGAGCAGTTCTTC
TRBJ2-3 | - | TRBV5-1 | CASSLATRRTDTQYF | TGCGCCAGCAGCTTGGCCACGAGAAGAACAGATACGCAGTATTTT
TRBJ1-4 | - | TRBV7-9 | CASSFGSGGEKLFF | TGTGCCAGCAGCTTCGGGAGTGGAGGCGAAAAACTGTTTTTT
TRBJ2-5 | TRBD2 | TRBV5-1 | CASSFGTRKETQYF | TGCGCCAGCAGCTTCGGGACTAGGAAAGAGACCCAGTACTTC